These 32 T cell receptor beta chains were sequenced from one sample in a study of blood T cells in healthy people across ages. Alongside a J-beta primer mix, a sample-barcoded 5' primer served in a second PCR lasting about 7 to 11 cycles. TCRdb reprocessed the 5' RACE reads with MiXCR, giving one entry per CDR3 protein. The sample lists about a million distinct CDR3 sequences, just over 50% occurring once. Sample: blood. The receptors were gathered from a woman between 55 and 75 years old in good health.

The chain employs TRBV24-1 and TRBJ1-2; 9 positions match TRBD1. J gave up 5 bases and V 4 bases, and 7 bases lay outside the gene matches. CDR1 and CDR2 (germline): KGHDR, SFDVKD. CDR3 length: 15 residues. CDR3 loop: CATSDPTGGVYGYTF. CDR3 coding DNA: TGTGCCACCAGTGACCCGACAGGGGGAGTGTATGGCTACACCTTC.

J is TRBJ2-3 and V is TRBV4-1; TRBD2 agrees at 8 bases. Germline CDR1 reads MGHRA; CDR2 reads YSYEKL. V shed 3 bases, J shed 6 bases, and the junction held 11 bases outside the gene matches. This CDR3 has 16 residues. The CDR3 bases are TGCGCCAGCAGCCACAAGGCGGGAGGCCCGGTGGATACGCAGTATTTT. It codes for CASSHKAGGPVDTQYF.

The chain recombines TRBV5-1 with TRBJ2-7; 10 positions match TRBD2. Germline V lookup: CDR1 SGHRS, CDR2 YFSETQ. Germline trimming cut 0 bases from V and 5 bases from J; bases unmatched to any gene: 5. The CDR3 contains 15 residues. CDR3 sequence (DNA): TGCGCCAGCAGCTTGGTGGCTAGCGGGAGAAACGAGCAGTACTTC. It yields the protein CASSLVASGRNEQYF.

The chain couples TRBV6-2 or TRBV6-3 to TRBJ2-1; 9 bases agree with TRBD1. Germline V gene data show CDR1 as MNHEY and CDR2 as SVGEGT. The V gene end was trimmed by 1 base and the J gene end by 4 bases; junction bases not matched to a gene: 5. The CDR3 totals 16 residues. In DNA, the CDR3 is TGTGCCAGCAGTTACTTTTCCGGGACAGGGTACAATGAGCAGTTCTTC. It codes for CASSYFSGTGYNEQFF.

This chain connects TRBV7-3 to TRBJ2-3; 10 bases fit TRBD2. Germline V lookup: CDR1 SGHTA, CDR2 FQGTGA. Trimming took 5 bases from V and 3 from J; bases not matched to a gene: 5. This CDR3 spans 15 amino acids. CDR3 protein: CASSDTSGKTDTQYF. The CDR3 DNA sequence: TGTGCCAGCAGCGATACTAGCGGGAAAACAGATACGCAGTATTTT.

The V call is TRBV12-3 or TRBV12-4, the J call TRBJ2-4; the D gene is possibly TRBD1 (6 bases). This CDR3 has 16 amino acids. V lost 3 bases, J lost 0 bases, and 12 bases lay in between. The CDR3 reads CASSFSRGLAKNIQYF. As DNA, the CDR3 is TGTGCCAGCAGTTTTAGCAGGGGTCTAGCCAAAAACATTCAGTACTTC.

With regard to this clonotype: A much more abundant neighbour one base away suggests this may be a read error. The CDR3 bases are TGTGCCAGCGGCCAAGTCAGCCCGTACGAGCAGTACTTC. This gives the protein CASGQVSPYEQYF. This chain uses TRBV28 with TRBJ2-7; D is unresolved. There are 13 residues in the CDR3. CDR1 MDHEN and CDR2 SYDVKM come from the germline V gene. The V end lost 8 bases, the J end lost 4 bases, and 15 bases lay between the germline ends.

This clonotype was found many times. The rearrangement links TRBV7-2 to TRBJ2-1; the D is unclear. The CDR3 runs to 13 residues. Trimming shortened V by 2 bases and J by 0 bases, and 2 bases separated the two germline ends. Germline CDR1 SGHTA, CDR2 FQGNSA. The CDR3 here is CASSLFSYNEQFF. The CDR3 DNA follows: TGTGCCAGCAGCTTATTCTCCTACAATGAGCAGTTCTTC.

The chain recombines TRBV7-2 with TRBJ1-2, with D tentatively TRBD1 (6 bases). This CDR3 spans 14 amino acids. CDR1 SGHTA and CDR2 FQGNSA come from the germline V gene. With 4 bases removed from V and 1 base from J, the gap between germline ends came to 10 bases. The chain's CDR3 is CASSYRTDNYGYTF. The CDR3 DNA reads TGTGCCAGCAGCTACCGGACAGATAACTATGGCTACACCTTC.

The chain has TRBV7-2 and TRBJ2-3; 9 bases are shared with TRBD2. The CDR3 loop spans 16 amino acids. Looked up from germline, CDR1 is SGHTA and CDR2 is FQGNSA. Trimming removed 11 bases from V and 6 bases from J; junction bases left unmatched: 18. CDR3 sequence: CASARDSGSQKDTQYF. Here the CDR3 DNA reads TGTGCCTCAGCCCGGGATAGCGGGAGCCAAAAGGATACGCAGTATTTT.

Regarding this clonotype: The missing conserved phenylalanine or tryptophan at the end of this CDR3 makes a read error likely. This chain uses TRBV20-1 with TRBJ2-6; D tentatively fits TRBD1 or TRBD2 (5 bases each). This CDR3 contains 15 residues. The V end lost 5 bases, the J end lost 0 bases, and 11 bases lay between the germline ends. The germline gives CDR1 DFQATT, CDR2 SNEGSKA (reference sequence). Here the CDR3 reads CSASGPVSGANVLTL. CDR3 DNA: TGCAGTGCTTCGGGACCGGTCTCTGGGGCCAACGTCCTGACTTTG.

This clonotype has more than one count but fewer than ten. The CDR3 protein is CASSVGLAVQETQYF. CDR3 in DNA: TGTGCCAGCTCCGTCGGACTAGCAGTTCAAGAGACCCAGTACTTC. This chain connects TRBV7-3 to TRBJ2-5; 8 nucleotides line up with TRBD2. The trim removed 8 bases at V and 2 bases at J, leaving 10 bases unmatched. Looked up from germline, CDR1 is SGHTA and CDR2 is FQGTGA. This CDR3 contains 15 residues.

The rearrangement links TRBV20-1 to TRBJ2-7; 7 bases are a match to TRBD2. CDR1 is DFQATT, CDR2 SNEGSKA, per germline (reference sequence). The junction had 5 bases not matched to a gene; V was cut back by 0 bases and J by 0 bases. The CDR3 is made up of 15 amino acids. The DNA for the CDR3 is TGCAGTGCTAGAGATCTAGCGGAAAGCTCCTACGAGCAGTACTTC. Translated: CSARDLAESSYEQYF.

Worth noting for this clonotype: At one end the junction does not follow the germline gene, possibly because of a read error. The CDR3 region has the DNA TGTGCCAGCAGCTTGCACCGGGACGGAGAAGAGACCCGGTACTTC. This sequence encodes CASSLHRDGEETRYF. V is TRBV7-2 and J is TRBJ2-5, with D perhaps being TRBD1 or TRBD2 (5 bases each). Germline V lookup: CDR1 SGHTA, CDR2 FQGNSA. The CDR3 has 15 residues.

J is TRBJ2-4 and V is TRBV7-2; D is perhaps TRBD2 (6 bases). V lost 5 bases to trimming and J lost 12 bases, with 35 bases between them. CDR3 length: 19 amino acids. CDR1 is SGHTA, CDR2 FQGNSA, per germline. The CDR3: CASSQRPPTLSGSLSAQYF. Written as DNA, the CDR3 is TGTGCCAGCAGCCAACGCCCTCCCACCTTGAGCGGGTCCCTTTCGGCTCAGTACTTC.

This clonotype has just a few counts. V gene TRBV29-1 combines with J gene TRBJ1-1; the D is unclear. The V end was cut by 3 bases, the J end by 1 base, with 9 bases between. The CDR3 is made up of 13 amino acids. Germline CDR1 reads SQVTM; CDR2 reads ANQGSEA. CDR3 nucleotide sequence: TGCAGCGTTGATCAGCCCCAGAACACTGAAGCTTTCTTT. It specifies CSVDQPQNTEAFF.

The genes are TRBV6-2 or TRBV6-3 and TRBJ2-1; no clear D gene. Per germline, CDR1 MNHEY and CDR2 SVGEGT. The V end was cut by 2 bases, the J end by 3 bases, with 5 bases between. CDR3 length: 13 amino acids. The CDR3, as DNA: TGTGCCAGCAGTTACGGTCACTACAATGAGCAGTTCTTC. Translating gives CASSYGHYNEQFF.

The chain carries TRBV25-1 and TRBJ2-3; perhaps TRBD1 as D (6 bases). The CDR3 is made up of 16 amino acids. The germline CDR1 and CDR2 sequences are MGHDK and SYGVNS. The V end lost 3 bases, the J end lost 0 bases, and 13 bases lay between the germline ends. As DNA, the CDR3 is TGTGCCAGCAGTGACTTCAGGGGCGCTAGCACAGATACGCAGTATTTT. It encodes CASSDFRGASTDTQYF.

In its sample, this clonotype was seen once. The chain joins TRBV27 to TRBJ2-5, with 11 bases identical to TRBD2. Losses at the gene ends were 7 bases for V and 6 bases for J; bases not matched to a gene: 13. CDR1 is MNHEY and CDR2 is SMNVEV in the germline V gene (reference sequence). The CDR3 covers 16 residues. CDR3 DNA sequence: TGTGCCAGCAATCCGCCTCCTAGCGGGAGGTGGAAGACCCAGTACTTC. Its protein product is CASNPPPSGRWKTQYF.

This clonotype was recorded a few times. The chain is built from TRBV7-2 and TRBJ2-5; no firm D call. V gave up 5 bases and J gave up 1 base, with 8 bases separating them. This CDR3 is built from 13 residues. Germline V gene data show CDR1 as SGHTA and CDR2 as FQGNSA. In DNA, the CDR3 is TGTGCCAGCAGCAGGGCCCCCCAAGAGACCCAGTACTTC. Its translation: CASSRAPQETQYF.

This rearrangement joins TRBV10-3 to TRBJ1-1; D may be TRBD1 (5 bases). Germline CDR1 and CDR2: ENHRY and SYGVKD. CDR3 length: 15 amino acids. The ends were cut back, 6 bases at V and 0 bases at J, with 14 bases in the middle. The DNA of the CDR3 is TGTGCCATCAGATCCCCCGGGACGGTGAACACTGAAGCTTTCTTT. Protein sequence: CAIRSPGTVNTEAFF.

This rearrangement joins TRBV28 to TRBJ2-7; 10 nucleotides align to TRBD2. Trimming removed 1 base from V and 1 base from J; junction bases left unmatched: 13. The germline gives CDR1 MDHEN, CDR2 SYDVKM. There are 19 residues in the CDR3. This CDR3 reads CASSLLGEAGGPGSYEQYF. For the CDR3, the DNA is TGTGCCAGCAGTTTATTGGGGGAAGCGGGAGGGCCAGGATCCTACGAGCAGTACTTC.

V gene TRBV25-1 combines with J gene TRBJ1-2; D uncertain. Trimming pared 3 bases from V and 13 bases from J, leaving 12 bases between. This CDR3 is built from 11 residues. Germline V lookup: CDR1 MGHDK, CDR2 SYGVNS. The CDR3 coding sequence is TGTGCCAGCAGTGAGCGAAGGGTCCTCACCTTC. It specifies CASSERRVLTF.

Details on this clonotype: The junction departs from germline at one end; a sequencing error may be responsible. V is TRBV5-1 and J is TRBJ2-7; D possibly matches TRBD1 or TRBD2 (6 bases each). CDR1 SGHRS and CDR2 YFSETQ come from the germline V gene. The CDR3 length is 13 residues. The CDR3 is CTSSFDRRDEQYF. The CDR3 DNA follows: TGCACCAGCAGCTTTGACAGGAGGGACGAGCAGTACTTC.

V usage is TRBV20-1 and J usage is TRBJ2-5, with TRBD1 matching 9 bases. CDR3 length equals 14 residues. Germline-derived CDR1 and CDR2 are DFQATT and SNEGSKA (reference sequence). J was trimmed by 11 bases and V by 3 bases; bases with no gene match: 13. CDR3 sequence (DNA): TGCAGTGCTAGGGGGGGGACAGGGTACAATGAGCAGTACTTC. Protein sequence: CSARGGTGYNEQYF.

Comment on this clonotype: Given a much more abundant clone one base away, this may be a read error. The chain uses TRBV5-1 and TRBJ2-6; 7 nucleotides line up with TRBD1. J was trimmed by 0 bases and V by 6 bases; bases with no gene match: 15. The CDR3 has 19 residues. Germline loops: CDR1 SGHRS, CDR2 YFSETQ. CDR3 DNA: TGCGCCAGCAACCCTCAGGGGGTTAATATTCTCTCTGGGGCCAACGTCCTGACTTTC. It translates to CASNPQGVNILSGANVLTF. Variable domain in full (rest from reference TRBV5-1 and TRBJ2-6): KAGVTQTPRYLIKTRGQQVTLSCSPISGHRSVSWYQQTPGQGLQFLFEYFSETQRNKGNFPGRFSGRQFSNSRSEMNVSTLELGDSALYLCASNPQGVNILSGANVLTFGAGSRLTVL.

The chain couples TRBV30 to TRBJ2-2; D ambiguous. V shed 3 bases and J shed 6 bases, with 8 bases lying between them. Germline CDR1 and CDR2: GTSNPN and SVGIG (reference sequence). CDR3 length: 12 amino acids. The CDR3 DNA reads TGTGCCTGGAGAGCCATCGCCGGGGAGCTGTTTTTT. The encoded protein is CAWRAIAGELFF. The variable domain in full, completed from reference TRBV30 and TRBJ2-2, reads SQTIHQWPATLVQPVGSPLSLECTVEGTSNPNLYWYRQAAGRGLQLLFYSVGIGQISSEVPQNLSASRPQDRQFILSSKKLLLSDSGFYLCAWRAIAGELFFGEGSRLTVL.

This clonotype was observed a few times. The chain combines TRBV10-3 with TRBJ2-1, with TRBD2 matching 9 bases. Looked up from germline, CDR1 is ENHRY and CDR2 is SYGVKD. This CDR3 is 16 amino acids long. Unmatched junction bases numbered 7, after V lost 2 bases and J lost 5 bases. The CDR3 coding sequence is TGTGCCATCAGTGAGCCGACTAGCGGATTTAACAATGAGCAGTTCTTC. Protein: CAISEPTSGFNNEQFF.

In this sample, this clonotype turned up a few times. This chain joins TRBV29-1 and TRBJ2-7; 8 bases match TRBD2. The CDR3 has 13 amino acids. From germline, CDR1 is SQVTM and CDR2 ANQGSEA. Trimming at V came to 4 bases and at J to 4 bases, leaving 6 bases not matched to a gene. The CDR3 nucleotides read TGCAGCGTTGCCCGGGGACTAGGATACGAGCAGTACTTC. It yields the protein CSVARGLGYEQYF.

The V and J genes are TRBV20-1 and TRBJ1-1, with no clear D. V was pared by 0 bases and J by 5 bases, with 13 bases between. The CDR3 covers 14 residues. The germline CDR1 and CDR2 sequences are DFQATT and SNEGSKA (reference sequence). DNA for the CDR3: TGCAGTGCTAGAGATCACTGGAGAGGGACTGAAGCTTTCTTT. This gives the protein CSARDHWRGTEAFF.

This rearrangement joins TRBV4-2 to TRBJ2-7; TRBD2 is a possible D gene (5 bases). Between the trimmed V and J ends, which lost 3 bases and 1 base, there was a span of 16 bases. Germline-derived CDR1 and CDR2 are LGHNA and YNFKEQ. The CDR3 contains 16 residues. The CDR3, as DNA: TGTGCCAGCAGCCAGGAAGCCCAAGAGGGATCCTACGAGCAGTACTTC. Translating gives CASSQEAQEGSYEQYF.

This clonotype was found once. The rearrangement joins TRBV20-1 to TRBJ2-3; 12 bases are shared with TRBD2. Germline V lookup: CDR1 DFQATT, CDR2 SNEGSKA (reference sequence). The CDR3 spans 15 residues. The ends lost 5 bases at V and 7 bases at J; junction bases unmatched: 10. The DNA for the CDR3 is TGCAGTGCTCTCTCGACTAGCGGGAGAGGGAATACGCAGTATTTT. Protein: CSALSTSGRGNTQYF.